Below, 22 T cell receptor beta chains from the same sample are listed, as sequenced in a study of Ad26.COV2.S vaccination and SARS-CoV-2 variants. The method was immunoSEQ multiplex PCR; TCRdb's version includes in-frame clones alone and lacks a portion of them. This table has fewer than 600,000 clones, roughly 87% appearing once. As for treatment: 15 to 20 received Ad26.COV2.S at low or high dose, single or two shots; about 5 received placebo; per-sample allocation not given. Sampling was performed 63 days after the first vaccine or placebo injection. Material: peripheral blood, obtained in a trial of Ad26.COV2.S vaccine versus placebo. These receptors were collected from a person aged 18-60 years who received the Ad26.COV2.S COVID-19 vaccine or a placebo.

The chain recombines TRBV4-2 with TRBJ2-2; TRBD2 might be the D (6 bases). This CDR3 has 16 residues. Trimming removed 3 bases from V and 3 bases from J, with 14 bases in between. CDR1 is LGHNA and CDR2 is YNFKEQ in the germline V gene. This CDR3 is CASSHPWRGDTGELFF. DNA of the CDR3: TGTGCCAGCAGCCATCCCTGGAGGGGAGACACCGGGGAGCTGTTTTTT.

This chain uses TRBV7-6 with TRBJ1-3; D remains unclear. Germline V gene sequence: CDR1 SGHVS, CDR2 FNYEAQ. Trimming removed 0 bases at V and 2 bases at J, with 8 bases between. CDR3 length: 15 amino acids. CDR3 DNA sequence: TGTGCCAGCAGCTTAGCACCCGGGACTGGAAACACCATATATTTT. This translates into CASSLAPGTGNTIYF. Based on the CDR3 plus reference TRBV7-6 and TRBJ1-3, the full variable domain is GAGVSQSPRYKVTKRGQDVALRCDPISGHVSLYWYRQALGQGPEFLTYFNYEAQQDKSGLPNDRFSAERPEGSISTLTIQRTEQRDSAMYRCASSLAPGTGNTIYFGEGSWLTVV.

The rearrangement uses TRBV3-1 (or the pseudogene TRBV3-2) and TRBJ1-1; D is uncertain. V lost 4 bases and J lost 1, with 10 bases in between. Germline values: CDR1 LGHDT, CDR2 YNNKEL (reference sequence). The CDR3 totals 14 residues. As DNA, the CDR3 is TGTGCCAGCAGCCGTCGGCTGGAGAACACTGAAGCTTTCTTT. It translates to CASSRRLENTEAFF.

The chain couples TRBV2 to TRBJ2-1; D remains unclear. Germline CDR1 and CDR2: SNHLY and FYNNEI. The CDR3 runs to 13 residues. Trimming shortened V by 8 bases and J by 4 bases, and 12 bases separated the two germline ends. DNA for the CDR3: TGTGCCAGCTCAGGATACGGGTACAATGAGCAGTTCTTC. As protein: CASSGYGYNEQFF.

This sequence joins TRBV3-1 (or the pseudogene TRBV3-2) and TRBJ2-7; maybe TRBD2 (6 bases). CDR1 LGHDT and CDR2 YNNKEL come from the germline V gene (reference sequence). The CDR3 is 14 residues long. Trimming cost V 6 bases and J 3 bases, with 15 bases left between them. The CDR3 DNA is TGTGCCAGCAGAGGCGGGGCGCCTTTCTACGAGCAGTACTTC. Protein product: CASRGGAPFYEQYF.

V usage is TRBV19 and J usage is TRBJ1-4; D gene unclear. The V and J ends lost 5 bases and 0 bases respectively, with 13 bases between them. Germline V gene sequence: CDR1 LNHDA, CDR2 SQIVND (reference sequence). This CDR3 is 16 amino acids long. CDR3 nucleotide sequence: TGTGCCAGTAGTTGGGCAGGCCGTGCAACTAATGAAAAACTGTTTTTT. Residues: CASSWAGRATNEKLFF.

V usage is TRBV11-2 and J usage is TRBJ2-7; D uncertain. Trimming removed 0 bases from V and 6 bases from J, with 9 bases in between. CDR1 is SGHAT and CDR2 is FQNNGV in the germline V gene. This CDR3 spans 13 amino acids. CDR3 bases: TGTGCCAGCAGCTTAGATATCTGGGCCGAGCAGTACTTC. Protein: CASSLDIWAEQYF.

The rearrangement uses TRBV5-1 and TRBJ2-3; TRBD1 might be the D (6 bases). Trimming shortened V by 4 bases and J by 0 bases, and 15 bases separated the two germline ends. CDR3 length equals 16 residues. The germline gives CDR1 SGHRS, CDR2 YFSETQ. Here the CDR3 DNA reads TGCGCCAGCAGCAGGCGCGGTGGGGGCAGCACAGATACGCAGTATTTT. This encodes CASSRRGGGSTDTQYF.

This chain connects TRBV27 to TRBJ2-1; 10 bases align to TRBD2. This CDR3 spans 16 amino acids. The trim removed 5 bases at V and 9 bases at J, leaving 13 bases unmatched. Germline CDR1 is MNHEY and CDR2 is SMNVEV (reference sequence). The CDR3 region is CASSGGWSGRAGEQFF. The DNA for the CDR3 is TGTGCCAGCAGTGGGGGTTGGAGCGGGAGGGCCGGTGAGCAGTTCTTC.

The table lists this clone with a count of one. The chain recombines TRBV10-3 with TRBJ2-1, with TRBD2 matching over 7 bases. The CDR3 covers 14 residues. V was pared by 6 bases and J by 7 bases, with 9 bases of the junction left unmatched. Germline loops: CDR1 ENHRY, CDR2 SYGVKD. CDR3 DNA sequence: TGTGCCATCAGGGGGGAGGGCCTATGGAATGAGCAGTTCTTC. It encodes CAIRGEGLWNEQFF.

The chain combines TRBV30 with TRBJ2-1; TRBD2 matches 8 bases. This CDR3 is built from 13 residues. Trimming removed 7 bases from V and 5 bases from J; junction bases left unmatched: 7. Germline assignment: CDR1 GTSNPN and CDR2 SVGIG (reference sequence). CDR3 DNA: TGTGCCTCCGGGAGGGAGTTGAACAATGAGCAGTTCTTC. It specifies CASGRELNNEQFF.

The CDR3, as DNA: TGTGCCAGCAGGCCCCAAACCGAAGCTTTCTTT. It codes for CASRPQTEAFF. The chain links TRBV12-3 or TRBV12-4 to TRBJ1-1, with D unresolved. Trimming pared 6 bases from V and 8 bases from J, leaving 10 bases between. The CDR3 spans 11 residues.

This chain links TRBV6-5 with TRBJ1-5; 7 bases agree with TRBD1. From germline, CDR1 is MNHEY and CDR2 SVGAGI. V lost 5 bases to trimming and J lost 4 bases; unmatched junction nucleotides: 5. This CDR3 region has 14 residues. CDR3 in amino acids: CASSQQGSNQPQHF. The CDR3, as DNA: TGTGCCAGCAGTCAACAGGGGTCGAATCAGCCCCAGCATTTT.

For the CDR3, the DNA is TGTGCCAGCTCACTCAGTTCTGAAGCTTTCTTT. Encoded protein: CASSLSSEAFF. The V and J genes are TRBV18 and TRBJ1-1, with D hard to call. V was shortened by 4 bases and J by 6 bases, with 6 bases between the two germline ends. The CDR3 totals 11 residues. Germline V gives CDR1 KGHSH, CDR2 LQKENI.

J is TRBJ2-5 and V is TRBV30; D ambiguous. The CDR3 sequence is 11 residues long. In germline, CDR1 is GTSNPN, CDR2 SVGIG (reference sequence). Deletions cut 1 base from V and 5 bases from J, with 5 bases between. CDR3 amino acids: CAWSAVETQYF. CDR3 DNA: TGTGCCTGGAGTGCTGTGGAGACCCAGTACTTC. The variable domain in full, with the rest retrieved from reference TRBV30 and TRBJ2-5, is SQTIHQWPATLVQPVGSPLSLECTVEGTSNPNLYWYRQAAGRGLQLLFYSVGIGQISSEVPQNLSASRPQDRQFILSSKKLLLSDSGFYLCAWSAVETQYFGPGTRLLVL.

V is TRBV4-2 and J is TRBJ2-7; D not certain. The germline CDR1 and CDR2 sequences are LGHNA and YNFKEQ. V dropped 1 base and J dropped 1 base, with 11 bases sitting between them. The CDR3 runs to 15 residues. CDR3 DNA: TGTGCCAGCAGCCAAGGCTTGTCAGGATCCTACGAGCAGTACTTC. Translated: CASSQGLSGSYEQYF.

This clone was seen a single time. CDR3 DNA: TGTGCCAGCAGCTTAGTTGCCGGCTTCGACTACGAGCAGTACTTC. It yields the protein CASSLVAGFDYEQYF. The V gene is TRBV7-2, the J gene TRBJ2-7; no clear D. The CDR3 is 15 residues long. V gave up 1 base and J gave up 3 bases, with 13 bases separating them. CDR1 and CDR2 (germline): SGHTA, FQGNSA.

V usage is TRBV6-5 and J usage is TRBJ1-2, with a weak D call TRBD1 (6 bases). The CDR3 runs to 13 residues. Per the germline V gene, CDR1 is MNHEY and CDR2 is SVGAGI. Trimming left V 6 bases short and J 8 bases short, with 16 bases between. The CDR3 sequence is CASRRDILQGYTF. In DNA form, the CDR3 reads TGTGCCAGCAGACGGGACATTTTACAGGGCTACACCTTC.

The chain uses TRBV4-1 and TRBJ2-4, with TRBD2 matching 16 bases. This CDR3 is 17 amino acids long. Germline V CDR1 and CDR2: MGHRA, YSYEKL. V shed 8 bases, J shed 0 bases, and the junction held 4 bases outside the gene matches. CDR3 nucleotide sequence: TGCGCCAGCTCGGGACTAGCGGGAGGGATAGCCAAAAACATTCAGTACTTC. Protein sequence: CASSGLAGGIAKNIQYF.

This clone appeared a single time. The J gene is TRBJ2-7, the V gene TRBV7-9; D is ambiguous. V lost 5 bases, J lost 5 bases, and 7 bases lay in between. Germline CDR1 SEHNR, CDR2 FQNEAQ (reference sequence). The CDR3 runs 11 residues. The chain's CDR3 is CASSRSHEQYF. The CDR3 coding sequence is TGTGCCAGCAGCAGGAGCCACGAGCAGTACTTC.

This rearrangement joins TRBV7-8 to TRBJ1-1; D remains unclear. This CDR3 has 15 residues. Looked up from germline, CDR1 is SGHVS and CDR2 is FQNEAQ. Trimming pared 4 bases from V and 0 bases from J, leaving 12 bases between. The CDR3 nucleotides read TGTGCCAGCAGCTCGTCGGGTATAATGAACACTGAAGCTTTCTTT. Translated, it gives CASSSSGIMNTEAFF.

The chain combines TRBV28 with TRBJ2-3, with TRBD1 matching 8 bases. This CDR3 is built from 17 residues. Germline V lookup: CDR1 MDHEN, CDR2 SYDVKM. The V gene end was trimmed by 8 bases and the J gene end by 4 bases; junction bases not matched to a gene: 17. The CDR3 sequence is CASRLNSDRVISDTQYF. The CDR3 DNA reads TGTGCCAGCCGCCTAAACTCGGACAGGGTAATTTCAGATACGCAGTATTTT.